This T cell receptor beta chain comes out of a study of OX40 agonist ivuxolimab in advanced cancers. Background for the entire study: Ivuxolimab, which targeted the costimulatory receptor OX40 (CD134), was an agonistic, fully human IgG2 monoclonal antibody. Intravenous ivuxolimab was administered to patients every 2 weeks at six dose levels: 0.01, 0.1, 0.3, 1.5, 3 and 10 mg/kg. Of the roughly 51 patients in dose escalation, 19 had hepatocellular carcinoma, around 15 had melanoma, 9 had renal cell carcinoma and 9 had head and neck cancer. In the dose-escalation cohort, roughly 82% of patients were male, and the mean age was approximately 60 years with a range of about 20 to 80. Prior anti-PD-1, anti-PD-L1 or anti-CTLA-4 therapy was permitted, and less than 45% of dose-escalation patients had received checkpoint inhibitors. Partial responses were achieved by three dose-escalation patients, of whom one had hepatocellular carcinoma and two had cutaneous melanoma. The purpose of peripheral TCRbeta sequencing was to test whether ivuxolimab changed TCR sequence diversity and led to clonal T-cell expansion. The paper covers the monotherapy dose-escalation part of the phase I ivuxolimab trial, which included N ≈ 54 patients.

Details on this clone: Its antigen is still unknown. No much larger clone exists at a distance of one base, and base qualities are not known.

Patients with a history of autoimmune disease or receiving systemic immunosuppression were excluded from the trial. Peripheral blood for TCR sequencing was collected from all dose cohorts at baseline, on cycle 4 day 1, and on cycle 7 day 1. The samples were drawn from a first-in-human, open-label, multicenter phase I dose-escalation trial of ivuxolimab. Adults with locally advanced or metastatic melanoma, renal cell, hepatocellular, or head and neck squamous cell carcinoma were enrolled in the trial. Before TCR sequencing, CD4+ and CD8+ T cells were separately sorted from peripheral blood. Beyond this particular receptor, the publication reports: Low levels of normalized T-cell clonal expansion were also seen in some patients who did not respond. After ivuxolimab, more expanded clones were found on average in CD8+ T cells than in CD4+ T cells. Partial responders in the 0.1-3.0 mg/kg groups had among the lowest normalized peripheral clonal expansion, especially among CD8+ T cells. Antigen specificity was not determined for the clonally expanded peripheral T cells. At doses of 0.1 to 3.0 mg/kg, clonal expansion of both CD4+ and CD8+ T cells in blood was seen between baseline and week 6.

The germline V gene sets CDR1 to SGHRS and CDR2 to YFSETQ. From its cysteine to its phenylalanine, the CDR3 spans 14 amino acids. Solely the CDR3 DNA is kept, with 42 bases framed from the first base. Trimming at the junction amounts to 7 bases on V and 5 bases on J, and the germline ends lie 17 bases apart. For sequencing of the TCRbeta CDR3 region, genomic DNA was extracted from the sorted cells. The immunoSEQ Assay was used for sequencing of TCRbeta CDR3 regions. In its TCRdb copy, this immuneACCESS table keeps in-frame sequences only and misses some clones. Where compared with another copy, unresolved V genes explain less than half of these, and the others have no known cause. Across this sample there are some 37,000 clones, with more than 60% seen only once. The ten most abundant clones make up around 10% of the sample.

Material: CD4+ or CD8+ T cells sorted from blood, obtained in a trial of the OX40 agonist ivuxolimab. This receptor was obtained from an adult with an advanced solid tumor such as melanoma, head and neck, liver or kidney cancer. The chain employs TRBV5-1 and TRBJ2-3; the D assignment is uncertain and may be TRBD1 or TRBD2, with 6 bases supporting each. CDR3 region: CASWKGGNEDTQYF. The nucleotide sequence is given as TGCGCCAGCTGGAAGGGGGGCAATGAAGATACGCAGTATTTT.